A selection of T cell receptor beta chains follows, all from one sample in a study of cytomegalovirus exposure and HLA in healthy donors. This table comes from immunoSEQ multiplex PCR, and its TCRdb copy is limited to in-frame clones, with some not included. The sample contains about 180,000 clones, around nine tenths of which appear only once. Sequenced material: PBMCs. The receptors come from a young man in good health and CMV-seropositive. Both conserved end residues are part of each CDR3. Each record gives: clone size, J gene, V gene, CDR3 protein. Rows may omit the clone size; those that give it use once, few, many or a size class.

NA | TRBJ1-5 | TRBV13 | CASSLGLSQPQHF
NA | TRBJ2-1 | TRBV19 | CASTKAKGVRSYNEQFF
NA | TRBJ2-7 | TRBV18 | CASSPGHLEQYF
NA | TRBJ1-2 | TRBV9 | CASSVDPTNYGYTF
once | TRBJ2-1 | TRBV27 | CASSLIVGAAQFF
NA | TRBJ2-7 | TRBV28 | CASTPQGTYEQYF
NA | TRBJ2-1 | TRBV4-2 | CASSQDEPNEQFF
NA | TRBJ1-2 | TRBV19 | CASQGGTLDGYTF
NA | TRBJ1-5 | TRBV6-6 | CASSYQQGSNQPQHF
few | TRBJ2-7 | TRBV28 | CASSPVPLGWEQYF
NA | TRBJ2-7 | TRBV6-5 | CASSDNGISYEQYF
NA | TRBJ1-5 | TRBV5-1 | CASSLVEEAQHF
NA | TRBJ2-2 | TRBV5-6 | CASSLHREYTGELFF
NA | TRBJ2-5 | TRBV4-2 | CASSQENIQETQYF
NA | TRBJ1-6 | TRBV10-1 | CASSEDRHGSGSPLHF
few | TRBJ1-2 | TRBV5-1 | CASSRDRGDGYTF
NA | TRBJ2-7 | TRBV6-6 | CASSPSGSSYEQYF
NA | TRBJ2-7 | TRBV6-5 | CASSPGDFYEQYF
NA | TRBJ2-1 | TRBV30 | CAWSIGLGDNEQFF
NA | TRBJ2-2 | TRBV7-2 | CAIVRGTANTGELFF
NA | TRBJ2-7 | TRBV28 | CASTTPGQPYEQYF
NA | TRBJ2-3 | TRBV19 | CASKGTGQGTDTQYF
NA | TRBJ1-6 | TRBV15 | CATSKRQGVAPLHF
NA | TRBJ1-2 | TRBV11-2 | CASTSGLPGEGYTF
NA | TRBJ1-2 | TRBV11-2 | CASSSGNSQILGYTF
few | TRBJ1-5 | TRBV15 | CATSRGENNQPQHF
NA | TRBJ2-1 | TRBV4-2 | CASRNNGGRPSDEQFF
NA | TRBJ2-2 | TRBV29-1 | CSVEDRDGELFF
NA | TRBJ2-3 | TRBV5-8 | CASSSGLAGTDTQYF
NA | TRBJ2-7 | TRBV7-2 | CASSLDGSSYEQYF
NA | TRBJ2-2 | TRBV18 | CASSPEHTGELFF
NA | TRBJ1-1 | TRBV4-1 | CATGAPGGAFF
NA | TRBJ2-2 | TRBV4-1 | CASSQVSESNTGELFF
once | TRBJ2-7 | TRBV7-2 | CASSSRDRSYEQYF
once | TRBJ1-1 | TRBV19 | CASTSLWDRGGSTEAFF
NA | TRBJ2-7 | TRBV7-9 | CASSVLSRTGRRYYEQYF
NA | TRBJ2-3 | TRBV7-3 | CASSPGVVAGTDTQYF
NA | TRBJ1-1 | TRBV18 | CASSQTTENTEAFF
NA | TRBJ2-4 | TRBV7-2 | CASSLVPGGAIQYF
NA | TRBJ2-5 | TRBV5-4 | CASSSGTGAGRETQYF
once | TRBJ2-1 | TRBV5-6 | CASSFGLSYNEQFF
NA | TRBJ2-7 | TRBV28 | CASSLLGWTSGMEEQYF
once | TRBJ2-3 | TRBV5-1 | CASSYGTATDTQYF
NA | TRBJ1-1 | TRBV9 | CASSPQVGNTEAFF
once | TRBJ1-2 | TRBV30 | CAWKRGGWYGYTF
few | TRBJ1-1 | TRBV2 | CASSGQGNTEAFF
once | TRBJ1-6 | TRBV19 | CASSIFWRPTNSPLHF
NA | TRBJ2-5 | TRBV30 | CAWSLAGTLQETQYF
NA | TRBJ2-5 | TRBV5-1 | CASSFLSGQETQYF
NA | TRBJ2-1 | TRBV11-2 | CASRYSRTEQFF
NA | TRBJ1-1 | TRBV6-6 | CASSYNSNTEAFF
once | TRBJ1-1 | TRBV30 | CAWSTGMNTEAFF
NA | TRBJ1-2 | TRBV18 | CASSPGLYDARGYTF
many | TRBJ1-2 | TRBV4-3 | CASSQVGETGGYTF
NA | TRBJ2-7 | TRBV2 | CASSLTSGGAPSNEQYF
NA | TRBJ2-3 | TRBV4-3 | CASSQESFSAPSSTDTQYF